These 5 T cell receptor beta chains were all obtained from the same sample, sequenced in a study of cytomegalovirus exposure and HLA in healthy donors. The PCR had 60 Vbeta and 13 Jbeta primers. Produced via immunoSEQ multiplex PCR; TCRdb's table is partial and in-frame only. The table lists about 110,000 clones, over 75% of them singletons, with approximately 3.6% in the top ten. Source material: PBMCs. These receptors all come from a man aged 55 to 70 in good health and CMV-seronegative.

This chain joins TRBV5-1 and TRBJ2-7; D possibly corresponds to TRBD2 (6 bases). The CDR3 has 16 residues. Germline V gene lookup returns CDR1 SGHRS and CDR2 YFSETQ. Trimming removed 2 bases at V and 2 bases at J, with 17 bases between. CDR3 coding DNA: TGCGCCAGCAGCTTATTGCCTGTGGGAGGAGCCTACGAGCAGTACTTC. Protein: CASSLLPVGGAYEQYF.

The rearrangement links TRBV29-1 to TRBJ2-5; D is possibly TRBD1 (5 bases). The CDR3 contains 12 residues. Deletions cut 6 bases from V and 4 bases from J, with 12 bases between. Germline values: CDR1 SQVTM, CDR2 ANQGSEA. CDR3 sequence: CSVLWGGETQYF. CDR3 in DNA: TGCAGCGTGCTTTGGGGCGGAGAGACCCAGTACTTC.

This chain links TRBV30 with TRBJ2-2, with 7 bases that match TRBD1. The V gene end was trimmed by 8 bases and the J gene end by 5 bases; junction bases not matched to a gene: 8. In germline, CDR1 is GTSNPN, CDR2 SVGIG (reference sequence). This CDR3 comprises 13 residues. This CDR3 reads CARTGARTGELFF. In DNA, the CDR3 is TGTGCCCGAACAGGGGCAAGGACCGGGGAGCTGTTTTTT.

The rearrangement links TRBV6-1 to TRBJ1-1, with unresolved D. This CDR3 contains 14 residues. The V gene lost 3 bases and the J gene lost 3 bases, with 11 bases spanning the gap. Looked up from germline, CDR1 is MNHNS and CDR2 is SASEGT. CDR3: CASSDLARDTEAFF. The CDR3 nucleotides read TGTGCCAGCAGTGACCTAGCCCGGGACACTGAAGCTTTCTTT.

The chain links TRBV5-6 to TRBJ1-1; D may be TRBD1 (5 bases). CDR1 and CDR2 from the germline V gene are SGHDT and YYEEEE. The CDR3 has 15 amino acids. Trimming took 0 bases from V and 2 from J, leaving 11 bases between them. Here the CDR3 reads CASSLEGRGNTEAFF. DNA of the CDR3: TGTGCCAGCAGCTTGGAGGGTAGGGGAAACACTGAAGCTTTCTTT.